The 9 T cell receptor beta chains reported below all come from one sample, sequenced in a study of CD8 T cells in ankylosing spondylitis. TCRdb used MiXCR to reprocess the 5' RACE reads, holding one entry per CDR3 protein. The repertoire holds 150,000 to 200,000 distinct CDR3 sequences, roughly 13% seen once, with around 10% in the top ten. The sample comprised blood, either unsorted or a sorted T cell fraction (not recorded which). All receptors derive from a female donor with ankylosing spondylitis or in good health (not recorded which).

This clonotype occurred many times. This CDR3 reads CASSFSDSYNEQFF. CDR3 nucleotides: TGTGCCAGCAGCTTTAGCGACTCCTACAATGAGCAGTTCTTC. J is TRBJ2-1 and V is TRBV5-4, with D possibly matching TRBD2 (5 bases). Germline CDR1 reads SGHNT; CDR2 reads YYREEE (reference sequence). This CDR3 is 14 amino acids long. With 2 bases removed from V and 0 bases from J, the gap between germline ends came to 6 bases.

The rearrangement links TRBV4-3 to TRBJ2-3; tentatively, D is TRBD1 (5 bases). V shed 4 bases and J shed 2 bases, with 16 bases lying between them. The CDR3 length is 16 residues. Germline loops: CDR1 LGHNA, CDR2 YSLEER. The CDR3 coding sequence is TGCGCCAGCAGCCTAACACGACAGCCGATCACAGATACGCAGTATTTT. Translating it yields CASSLTRQPITDTQYF.

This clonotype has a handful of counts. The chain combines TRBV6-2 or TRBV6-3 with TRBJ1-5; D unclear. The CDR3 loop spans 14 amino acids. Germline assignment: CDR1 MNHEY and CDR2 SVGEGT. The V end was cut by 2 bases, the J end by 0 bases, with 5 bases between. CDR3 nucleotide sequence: TGTGCCAGCAGTTACGGTTATAGCAATCAGCCCCAGCATTTT. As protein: CASSYGYSNQPQHF.

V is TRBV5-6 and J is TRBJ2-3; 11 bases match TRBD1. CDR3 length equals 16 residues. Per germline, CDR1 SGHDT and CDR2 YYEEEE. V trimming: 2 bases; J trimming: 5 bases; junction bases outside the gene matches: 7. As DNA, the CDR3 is TGTGCCAGCAGCTTAGCGAGGACAGGGGGCTTAGATACGCAGTATTTT. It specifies CASSLARTGGLDTQYF.

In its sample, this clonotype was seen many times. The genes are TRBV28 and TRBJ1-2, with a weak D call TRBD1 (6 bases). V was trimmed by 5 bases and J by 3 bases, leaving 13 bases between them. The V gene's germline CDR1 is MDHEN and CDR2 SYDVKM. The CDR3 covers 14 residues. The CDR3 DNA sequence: TGTGCCAGCAGTACAGGGTATTTCTACTATGGCTACACCTTC. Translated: CASSTGYFYYGYTF.

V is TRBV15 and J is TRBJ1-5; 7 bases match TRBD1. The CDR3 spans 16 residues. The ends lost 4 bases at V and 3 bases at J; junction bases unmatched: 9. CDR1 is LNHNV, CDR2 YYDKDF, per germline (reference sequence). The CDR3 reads CATSKPTGMVNQPQHF. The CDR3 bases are TGTGCCACCAGCAAACCGACAGGGATGGTCAATCAGCCCCAGCATTTT.

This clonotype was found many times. CDR3 region: CASSLEDAYNEQFF. DNA of the CDR3: TGTGCCAGCAGCCTCGAGGACGCCTACAATGAGCAGTTCTTC. V and J are TRBV11-3 and TRBJ2-1; D is unclear. Trimming shortened V by 5 bases and J by 2 bases, and 10 bases separated the two germline ends. CDR1 is SGHNT, CDR2 YENEEA, per germline. CDR3 size: 14 residues. The full variable domain, with the rest looked up from reference TRBV11-3 and TRBJ2-1, is EAGVVQSPRYKIIEKKQPVAFWCNPISGHNTLYWYLQNLGQGPELLIRYENEEAVDDSQLPKDRFSAERLKGVDSTLKIQPAELGDSAVYLCASSLEDAYNEQFFGPGTRLTVL.

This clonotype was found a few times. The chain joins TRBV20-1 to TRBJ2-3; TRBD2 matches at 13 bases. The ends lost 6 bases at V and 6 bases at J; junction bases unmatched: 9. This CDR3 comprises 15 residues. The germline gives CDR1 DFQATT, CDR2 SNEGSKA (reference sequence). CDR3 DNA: TGCAGTGCCCCCCGGACTAGCGGGAGTGGGGATACGCAGTATTTT. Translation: CSAPRTSGSGDTQYF.

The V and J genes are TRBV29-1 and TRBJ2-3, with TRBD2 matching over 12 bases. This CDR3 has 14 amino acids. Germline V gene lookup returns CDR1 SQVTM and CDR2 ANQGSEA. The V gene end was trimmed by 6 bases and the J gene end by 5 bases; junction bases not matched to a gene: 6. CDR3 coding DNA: TGCAGCGTCGTCGGACTAGCGGGATTAGATACGCAGTATTTT. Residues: CSVVGLAGLDTQYF.